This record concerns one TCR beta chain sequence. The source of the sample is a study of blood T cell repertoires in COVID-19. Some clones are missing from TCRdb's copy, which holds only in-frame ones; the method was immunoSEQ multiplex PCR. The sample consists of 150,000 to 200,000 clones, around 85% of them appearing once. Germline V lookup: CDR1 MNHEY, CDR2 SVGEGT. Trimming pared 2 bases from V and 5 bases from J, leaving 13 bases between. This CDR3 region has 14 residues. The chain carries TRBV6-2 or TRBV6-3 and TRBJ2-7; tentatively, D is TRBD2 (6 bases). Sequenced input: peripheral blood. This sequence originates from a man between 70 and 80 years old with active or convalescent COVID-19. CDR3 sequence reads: CASSYVSSEDEQYF. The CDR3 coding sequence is TGTGCCAGCAGTTACGTGTCTAGCGAGGACGAGCAGTACTTC.